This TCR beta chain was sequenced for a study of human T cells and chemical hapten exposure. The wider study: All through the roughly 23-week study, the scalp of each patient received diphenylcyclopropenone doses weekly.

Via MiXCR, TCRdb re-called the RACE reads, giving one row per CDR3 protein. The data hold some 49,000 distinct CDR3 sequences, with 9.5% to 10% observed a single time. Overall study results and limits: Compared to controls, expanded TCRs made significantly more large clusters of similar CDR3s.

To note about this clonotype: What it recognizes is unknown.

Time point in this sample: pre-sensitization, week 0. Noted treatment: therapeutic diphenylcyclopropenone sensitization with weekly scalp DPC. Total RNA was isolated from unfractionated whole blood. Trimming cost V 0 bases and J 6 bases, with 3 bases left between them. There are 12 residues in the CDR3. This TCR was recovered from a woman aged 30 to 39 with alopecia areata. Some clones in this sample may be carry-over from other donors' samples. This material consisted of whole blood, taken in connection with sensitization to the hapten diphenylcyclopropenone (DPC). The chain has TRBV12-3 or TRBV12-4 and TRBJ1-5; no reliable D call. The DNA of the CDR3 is TGTGCCAGCAGTTTAGCGGGTCAGCCCCAGCATTTT. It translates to CASSLAGQPQHF.